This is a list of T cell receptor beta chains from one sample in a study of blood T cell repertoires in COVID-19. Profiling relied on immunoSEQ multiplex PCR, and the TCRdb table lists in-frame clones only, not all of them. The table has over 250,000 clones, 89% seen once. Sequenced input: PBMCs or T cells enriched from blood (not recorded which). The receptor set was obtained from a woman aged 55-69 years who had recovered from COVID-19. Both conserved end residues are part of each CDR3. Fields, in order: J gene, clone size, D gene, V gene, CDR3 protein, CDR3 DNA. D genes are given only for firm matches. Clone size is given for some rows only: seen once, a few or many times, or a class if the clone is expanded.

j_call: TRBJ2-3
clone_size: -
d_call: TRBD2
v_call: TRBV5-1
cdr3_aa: CASSPTSGGTDTQYF
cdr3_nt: TGCGCCAGCAGCCCAACGAGCGGGGGCACAGATACGCAGTATTTT

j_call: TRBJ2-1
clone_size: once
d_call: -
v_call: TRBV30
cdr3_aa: CAWNREINEQFF
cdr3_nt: TGTGCCTGGAATCGGGAAATTAATGAGCAGTTCTTC

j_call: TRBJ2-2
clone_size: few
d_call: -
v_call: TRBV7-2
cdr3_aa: CASSRGGAGELFF
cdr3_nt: TGTGCCAGCAGCCGAGGTGGCGCCGGGGAGCTGTTTTTT

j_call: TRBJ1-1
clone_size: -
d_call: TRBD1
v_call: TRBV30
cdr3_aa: CAWDRESFTEAFF
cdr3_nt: TGTGCCTGGGACAGGGAAAGTTTTACTGAAGCTTTCTTT

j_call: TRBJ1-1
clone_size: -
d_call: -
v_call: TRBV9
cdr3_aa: CASSVAGAGTEAFF
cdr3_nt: TGTGCCAGCAGCGTAGCTGGGGCTGGCACTGAAGCTTTCTTT

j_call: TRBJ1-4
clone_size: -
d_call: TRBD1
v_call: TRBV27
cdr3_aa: CASSPRTGLNEKLFF
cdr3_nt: TGTGCCAGCAGTCCACGGACAGGTCTTAATGAAAAACTGTTTTTT

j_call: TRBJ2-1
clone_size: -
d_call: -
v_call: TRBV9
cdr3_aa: CASSLRHTYNEQFF
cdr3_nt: TGTGCCAGCAGTCTTCGCCATACTTACAATGAGCAGTTCTTC

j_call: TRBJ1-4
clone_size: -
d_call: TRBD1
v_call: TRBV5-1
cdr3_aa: CASSLGPPGTGGKLFF
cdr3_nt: TGCGCCAGCAGCTTGGGGCCCCCCGGGACAGGGGGAAAACTGTTTTTT

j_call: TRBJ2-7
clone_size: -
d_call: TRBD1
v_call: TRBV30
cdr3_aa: CAWRSQGLGQYF
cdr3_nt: TGTGCCTGGAGGTCACAGGGGCTGGGGCAGTACTTC

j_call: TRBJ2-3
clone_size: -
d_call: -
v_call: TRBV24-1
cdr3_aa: CATSDLPMRGQGTDTQYF
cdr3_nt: TGTGCCACCAGTGACTTACCGATGCGGGGGCAGGGCACAGATACGCAGTATTTT

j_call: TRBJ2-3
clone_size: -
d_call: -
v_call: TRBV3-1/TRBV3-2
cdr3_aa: CASSRGVAPDTQYF
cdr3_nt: TGTGCCAGCAGCCGGGGAGTCGCCCCAGATACGCAGTATTTT

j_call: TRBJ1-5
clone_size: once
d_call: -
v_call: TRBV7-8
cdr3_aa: CASRLTGTSNQPQHF
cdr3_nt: TGTGCCAGCAGGCTGACAGGAACTAGCAATCAGCCCCAGCATTTT

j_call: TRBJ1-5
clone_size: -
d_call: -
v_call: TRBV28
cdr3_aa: CAGAELRGSNQPQHF
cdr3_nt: TGTGCCGGGGCGGAACTAAGGGGTAGCAATCAGCCCCAGCATTTT

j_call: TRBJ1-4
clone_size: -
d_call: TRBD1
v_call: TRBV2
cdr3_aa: CASSVAYTGGAWEKLFF
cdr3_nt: TGTGCCAGCAGTGTGGCCTACACAGGGGGCGCTTGGGAAAAACTGTTTTTT

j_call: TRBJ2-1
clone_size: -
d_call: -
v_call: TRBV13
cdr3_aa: CASSEAGVAGFNNEQFF
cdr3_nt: TGTGCCAGCAGCGAGGCAGGGGTAGCGGGCTTTAACAATGAGCAGTTCTTC

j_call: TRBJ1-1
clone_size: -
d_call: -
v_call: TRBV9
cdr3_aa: CASSVTDGTEAFF
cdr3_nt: TGTGCCAGCAGCGTAACAGACGGCACTGAAGCTTTCTTT

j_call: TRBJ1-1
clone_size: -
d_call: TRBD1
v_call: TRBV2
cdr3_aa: CASSAGGGTEAFF
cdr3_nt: TGTGCCAGCAGTGCAGGGGGTGGCACTGAAGCTTTCTTT

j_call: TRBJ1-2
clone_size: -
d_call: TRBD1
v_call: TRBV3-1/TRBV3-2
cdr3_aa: CASRRRQGTNYGYTF
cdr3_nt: TGTGCCAGCAGAAGAAGACAGGGAACTAACTATGGCTACACCTTC

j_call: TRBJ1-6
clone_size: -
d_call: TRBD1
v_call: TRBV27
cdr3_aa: CASSSQGAGSPLHF
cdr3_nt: TGTGCCAGCAGTTCACAGGGGGCAGGATCACCCCTCCACTTT

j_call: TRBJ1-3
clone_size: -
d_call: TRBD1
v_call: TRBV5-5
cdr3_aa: CASAPDRNSGNTIYF
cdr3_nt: TGTGCCAGCGCCCCGGACAGGAACTCTGGAAACACCATATATTTT

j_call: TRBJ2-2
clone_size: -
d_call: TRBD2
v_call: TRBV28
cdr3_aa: CASSPTSGRGTGELFF
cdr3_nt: TGTGCCAGCAGCCCGACTAGCGGGAGAGGGACCGGGGAGCTGTTTTTT

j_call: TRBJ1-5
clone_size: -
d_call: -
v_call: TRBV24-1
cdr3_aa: CATASGRQSNQPQHF
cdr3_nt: TGTGCCACCGCTTCGGGAAGGCAAAGCAATCAGCCCCAGCATTTT

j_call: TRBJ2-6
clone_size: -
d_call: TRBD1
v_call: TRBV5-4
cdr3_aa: CASSLTGGTGANVLTF
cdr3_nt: TGTGCCAGCAGCCTAACAGGGGGCACTGGGGCCAACGTCCTGACTTTC

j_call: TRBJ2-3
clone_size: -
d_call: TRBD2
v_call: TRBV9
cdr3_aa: CASSAVGGLETDTQYF
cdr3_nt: TGTGCCAGCAGCGCCGTGGGGGGACTAGAAACAGATACGCAGTATTTT

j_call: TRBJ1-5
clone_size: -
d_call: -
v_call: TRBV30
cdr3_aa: CAWSVALAGGQPQHF
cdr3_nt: TGTGCCTGGAGTGTAGCCCTGGCAGGAGGTCAGCCCCAGCATTTT

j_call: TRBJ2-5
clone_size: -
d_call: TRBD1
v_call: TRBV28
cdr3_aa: CASSSLWGQGLVTQYF
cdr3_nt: TGTGCCAGCAGTTCCCTCTGGGGACAGGGCCTGGTGACCCAGTACTTC

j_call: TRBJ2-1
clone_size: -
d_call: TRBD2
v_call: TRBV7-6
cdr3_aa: CASSFASGSYEQFF
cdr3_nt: TGTGCCAGCAGCTTTGCTAGCGGGAGCTATGAGCAGTTCTTC

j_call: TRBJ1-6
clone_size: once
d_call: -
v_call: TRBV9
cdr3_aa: CASSREQSPLHF
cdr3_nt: TGTGCCAGCAGCCGAGAACAGTCACCCCTCCACTTT

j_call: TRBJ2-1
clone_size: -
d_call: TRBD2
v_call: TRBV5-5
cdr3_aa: CASSVPGLAIYNEQFF
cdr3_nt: TGTGCCAGCAGCGTCCCGGGACTAGCCATCTACAATGAGCAGTTCTTC

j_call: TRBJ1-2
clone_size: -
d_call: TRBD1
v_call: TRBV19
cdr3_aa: CASSIAGQGVYGYTF
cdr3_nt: TGTGCCAGTAGTATCGCCGGACAGGGGGTTTATGGCTACACCTTC

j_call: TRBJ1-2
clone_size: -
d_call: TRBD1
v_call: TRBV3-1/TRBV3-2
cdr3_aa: CASSQGGGDGYTF
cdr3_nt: TGTGCCAGCAGCCAAGGAGGGGGCGATGGCTACACCTTC

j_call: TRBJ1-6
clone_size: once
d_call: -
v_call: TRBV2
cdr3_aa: CASSDQTGSSSYNSPLHF
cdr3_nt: TGTGCCAGCAGCGACCAAACAGGTTCTAGCTCCTATAATTCACCCCTCCACTTT

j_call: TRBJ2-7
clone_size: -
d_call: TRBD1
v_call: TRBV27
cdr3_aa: CASAPGQLNYEQYF
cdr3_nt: TGTGCCAGCGCCCCGGGACAGTTAAATTACGAGCAGTACTTC

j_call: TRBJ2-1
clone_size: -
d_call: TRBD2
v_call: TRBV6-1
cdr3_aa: CASREERGRYNEQFF
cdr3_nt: TGTGCCAGCAGAGAAGAGCGGGGGCGCTACAATGAGCAGTTCTTC

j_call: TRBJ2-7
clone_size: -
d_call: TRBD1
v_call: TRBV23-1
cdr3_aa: CASSQDATGHREQYF
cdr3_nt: TGCGCCAGCAGTCAAGACGCGACAGGGCATCGAGAGCAGTACTTC

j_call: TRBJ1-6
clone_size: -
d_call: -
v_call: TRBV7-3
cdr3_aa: CASSLGPGPDSPLHF
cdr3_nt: TGTGCCAGCAGCTTAGGTCCTGGGCCCGATTCACCCCTCCACTTT

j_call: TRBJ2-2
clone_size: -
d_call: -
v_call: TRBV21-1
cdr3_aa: CASSPQGNTGELFF
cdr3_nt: TGTGCCAGCAGCCCACAGGGTAACACCGGGGAGCTGTTTTTT

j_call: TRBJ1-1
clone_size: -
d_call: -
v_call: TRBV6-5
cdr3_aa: CASLVGPITEAFF
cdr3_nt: TGTGCCAGCCTCGTTGGGCCTATCACTGAAGCTTTCTTT

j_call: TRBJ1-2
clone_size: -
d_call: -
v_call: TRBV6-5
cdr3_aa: CASSSDSYGYTF
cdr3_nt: TGTGCCAGCAGCTCAGACAGTTATGGCTACACCTTC

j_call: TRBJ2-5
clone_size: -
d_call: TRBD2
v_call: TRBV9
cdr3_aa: CASSLTSGREGETQYF
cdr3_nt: TGTGCCAGCAGCCTCACTAGCGGGAGGGAGGGGGAGACCCAGTACTTC

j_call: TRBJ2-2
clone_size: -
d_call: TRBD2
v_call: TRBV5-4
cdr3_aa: CASSGGLAGTGELFF
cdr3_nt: TGTGCCAGCAGCGGAGGACTAGCGGGAACCGGGGAGCTGTTTTTT

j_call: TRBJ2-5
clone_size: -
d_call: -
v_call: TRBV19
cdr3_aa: CASSFQGGTQYF
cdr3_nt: TGTGCCAGTAGTTTTCAAGGGGGGACCCAGTACTTC